These 9 T cell receptor beta chains were sequenced from one sample in a study of beta chain features in type 1 diabetes. Whole-study results and caveats: When Type 1 diabetes patients were examined, their TCRB CDR3s proved moderately but significantly shorter in all four CD4+ subsets.

Which antigens these TCRs recognize remains unknown. The authors reverse transcribed all of the isolated RNA, so sequencing captured expressed TCRB transcripts. The data were produced by immunoSEQ multiplex PCR, yet TCRdb's version contains in-frame clones alone and is incomplete. The profile shows 300,000 to 350,000 clones, approximately 12% of them singletons. Sequencing input: naive CD4+ T cells from blood. These receptors were taken from a woman aged 18-30 years with type 1 diabetes.

The chain carries TRBV27 and TRBJ2-3, with TRBD2 as a possible D gene (6 bases). Germline CDR1 MNHEY, CDR2 SMNVEV (reference sequence). This CDR3 has 16 amino acids. V lost 3 bases, J lost 5 bases, and 18 bases lay in between. The CDR3 here is CASSFAGIGAGDTQYF. CDR3 DNA sequence: TGTGCCAGCAGTTTCGCGGGGATCGGGGCGGGAGATACGCAGTATTTT.

The chain links TRBV7-2 to TRBJ1-2; TRBD1 aligns across 8 bases. Unmatched junction bases numbered 3, after V lost 1 base and J lost 5 bases. Germline assignment: CDR1 SGHTA and CDR2 FQGNSA. This CDR3 is built from 14 residues. The CDR3 spells CASSLGQGAYGYTF. The CDR3 nucleotides are TGTGCCAGCAGCTTAGGGCAGGGGGCGTATGGCTACACCTTC.

The V and J genes are TRBV25-1 and TRBJ2-7; D might be TRBD2 (6 bases). Germline V CDR1 and CDR2: MGHDK, SYGVNS. The CDR3 is 14 amino acids. V lost 2 bases and J 3 bases, leaving 11 bases between the germline ends. The DNA of the CDR3 is TGTGCCAGCAGTGAAGGCGGGATCGACTACGAGCAGTACTTC. It translates to CASSEGGIDYEQYF.

The chain employs TRBV5-5 and TRBJ1-1, with a weak D call TRBD1 (5 bases). Germline V gene data show CDR1 as SGHKS and CDR2 as YYEKEE (reference sequence). This CDR3 region has 14 residues. V dropped 2 bases and J dropped 3 bases, with 11 bases sitting between them. The CDR3 spells CASSFRGSHTEAFF. In nucleotides, the CDR3 is TGTGCCAGCAGCTTTAGGGGTTCGCACACTGAAGCTTTCTTT.

This chain uses TRBV2 with TRBJ2-3; 7 bases agree with TRBD2. With V trimmed by 4 bases and J by 0 bases, 7 bases remained unmatched. CDR3 size: 16 residues. CDR1 SNHLY and CDR2 FYNNEI come from the germline V gene. The CDR3 loop reads CASSARLAQSTDTQYF. CDR3 DNA: TGTGCCAGCAGTGCCCGACTAGCACAGAGCACAGATACGCAGTATTTT. Using reference TRBV2 and TRBJ2-3 for the parts outside the CDR3, the full variable domain is EPEVTQTPSHQVTQMGQEVILRCVPISNHLYFYWYRQILGQKVEFLVSFYNNEISEKSEIFDDQFSVERPDGSNFTLKIRSTKLEDSAMYFCASSARLAQSTDTQYFGPGTRLTVL.

The rearrangement joins TRBV29-1 to TRBJ1-1; tentatively, D is TRBD1 (5 bases). Per the germline V gene, CDR1 is SQVTM and CDR2 is ANQGSEA. V was trimmed by 5 bases and J by 4 bases, leaving 14 bases between them. The length of the CDR3 is 13 residues. The CDR3, as DNA: TGCAGCGTTTTATTCCAAGGGGTCACTGAAGCTTTCTTT. The encoded protein is CSVLFQGVTEAFF.

This clone was counted between two and nine times. This chain connects TRBV7-6 to TRBJ2-3; D ambiguous. The ends were cut back, 0 bases at V and 1 base at J, with 5 bases in the middle. Germline values: CDR1 SGHVS, CDR2 FNYEAQ. This CDR3 is 14 amino acids long. CDR3 sequence reads: CASSLAQGTDTQYF. The DNA of the CDR3 is TGTGCCAGCAGCTTAGCGCAGGGCACAGATACGCAGTATTTT.

The rearrangement links TRBV29-1 to TRBJ1-1, with D possibly TRBD1 on 6 matching bases. Trimming removed 5 bases at V and 0 bases at J, with 13 bases between. This CDR3 has 14 residues. Germline V gives CDR1 SQVTM, CDR2 ANQGSEA. In DNA, the CDR3 is TGCAGCGTTACAGGGACATTCATGAACACTGAAGCTTTCTTT. Its translation is CSVTGTFMNTEAFF. Using reference TRBV29-1 and TRBJ1-1 for the parts outside the CDR3, the full variable domain is SAVISQKPSRDICQRGTSLTIQCQVDSQVTMMFWYRQQPGQSLTLIATANQGSEATYESGFVIDKFPISRPNLTFSTLTVSNMSPEDSSIYLCSVTGTFMNTEAFFGQGTRLTVV.

This clone was observed a few times. The chain uses TRBV4-1 and TRBJ2-1, with 13 bases aligning to TRBD2. This CDR3 has 17 amino acids. In germline, CDR1 is MGHRA, CDR2 YSYEKL. V lost 0 bases, J lost 10 bases, and 9 bases stayed unmatched. The DNA for the CDR3 is TGCGCCAGCAGCCAAGATGTTTCGGGACTAGCGGGGATGGAGCAGTTCTTC. It translates to CASSQDVSGLAGMEQFF.